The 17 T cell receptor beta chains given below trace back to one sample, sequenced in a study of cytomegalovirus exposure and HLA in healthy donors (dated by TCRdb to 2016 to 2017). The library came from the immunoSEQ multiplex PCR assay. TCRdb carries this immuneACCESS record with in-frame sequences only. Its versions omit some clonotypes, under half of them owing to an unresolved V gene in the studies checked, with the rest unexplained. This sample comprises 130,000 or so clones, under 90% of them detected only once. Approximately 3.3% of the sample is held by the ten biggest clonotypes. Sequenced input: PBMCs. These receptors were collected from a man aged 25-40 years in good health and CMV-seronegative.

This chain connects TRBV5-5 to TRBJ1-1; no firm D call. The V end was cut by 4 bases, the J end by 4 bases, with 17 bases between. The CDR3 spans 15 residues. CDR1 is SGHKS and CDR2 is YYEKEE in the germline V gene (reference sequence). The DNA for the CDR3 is TGTGCCAGCAGCCACCCCGGGAAGGTGATCACTGAAGCTTTCTTT. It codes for CASSHPGKVITEAFF.

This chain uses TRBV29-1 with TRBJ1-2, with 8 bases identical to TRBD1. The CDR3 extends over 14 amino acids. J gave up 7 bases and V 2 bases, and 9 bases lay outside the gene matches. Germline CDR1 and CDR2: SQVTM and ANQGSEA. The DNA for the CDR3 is TGCAGCGTTGAAAAGCAGGGGGCACTAGGTGGCTACACCTTC. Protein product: CSVEKQGALGGYTF.

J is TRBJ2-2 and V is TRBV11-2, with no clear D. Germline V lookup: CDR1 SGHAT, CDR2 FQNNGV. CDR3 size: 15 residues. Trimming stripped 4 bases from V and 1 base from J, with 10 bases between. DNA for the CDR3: TGTGCCAGCAGCTCCCTTCCGGGGAACACCGGGGAGCTGTTTTTT. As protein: CASSSLPGNTGELFF.

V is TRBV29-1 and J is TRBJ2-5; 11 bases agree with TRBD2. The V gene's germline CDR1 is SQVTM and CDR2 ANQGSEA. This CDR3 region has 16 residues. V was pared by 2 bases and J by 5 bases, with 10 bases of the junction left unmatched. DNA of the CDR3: TGCAGCGTTGAAAGGGATCTAGCGGGGGGCCTGGAGACCCAGTACTTC. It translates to CSVERDLAGGLETQYF.

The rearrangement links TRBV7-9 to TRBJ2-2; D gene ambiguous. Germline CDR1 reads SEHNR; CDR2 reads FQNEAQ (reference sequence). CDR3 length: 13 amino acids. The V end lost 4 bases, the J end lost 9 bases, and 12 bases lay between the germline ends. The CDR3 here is CASSSPKTWELFF. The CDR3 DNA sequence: TGTGCCAGCAGCTCGCCCAAAACATGGGAGCTGTTTTTT.

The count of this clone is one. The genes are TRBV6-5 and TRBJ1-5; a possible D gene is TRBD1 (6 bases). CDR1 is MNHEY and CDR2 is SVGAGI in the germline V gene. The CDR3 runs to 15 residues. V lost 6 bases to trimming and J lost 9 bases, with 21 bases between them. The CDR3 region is CASSPLGQGLGPQHF. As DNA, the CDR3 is TGTGCCAGCAGCCCCCTCGGGCAGGGGCTCGGGCCCCAGCATTTT.

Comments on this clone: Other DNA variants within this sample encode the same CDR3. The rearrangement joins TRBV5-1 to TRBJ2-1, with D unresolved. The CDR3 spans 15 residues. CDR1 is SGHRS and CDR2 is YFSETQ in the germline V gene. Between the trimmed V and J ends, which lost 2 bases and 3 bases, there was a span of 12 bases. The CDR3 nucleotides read TGCGCCAGCAGCTTCGACGGGTCTAGCTACAATGAGCAGTTCTTC. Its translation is CASSFDGSSYNEQFF.

The CDR3 nucleotides read TGTGCCAGCAGCCCCAGGGGTATAAATGAAAAACTGTTTTTT. Translating gives CASSPRGINEKLFF. The chain uses TRBV7-9 and TRBJ1-4, with a possible D match to TRBD1 (6 bases). CDR3 length: 14 residues. With 5 bases removed from V and 5 bases from J, the gap between germline ends came to 12 bases. Per the germline V gene, CDR1 is SEHNR and CDR2 is FQNEAQ (reference sequence).

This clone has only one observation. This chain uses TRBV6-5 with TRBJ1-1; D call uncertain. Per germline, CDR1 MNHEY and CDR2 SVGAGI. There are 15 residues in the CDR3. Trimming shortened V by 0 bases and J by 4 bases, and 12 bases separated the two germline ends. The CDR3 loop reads CASSYSSVGSTEAFF. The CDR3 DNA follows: TGTGCCAGCAGTTACTCGAGTGTGGGGAGCACTGAAGCTTTCTTT.

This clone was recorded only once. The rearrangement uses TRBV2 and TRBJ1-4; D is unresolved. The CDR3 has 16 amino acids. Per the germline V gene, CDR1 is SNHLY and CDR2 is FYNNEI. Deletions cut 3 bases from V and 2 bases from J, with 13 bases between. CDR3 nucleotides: TGTGCCAGCAGTGATTCTTTGGTGGGCACTAATGAAAAACTGTTTTTT. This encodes CASSDSLVGTNEKLFF.

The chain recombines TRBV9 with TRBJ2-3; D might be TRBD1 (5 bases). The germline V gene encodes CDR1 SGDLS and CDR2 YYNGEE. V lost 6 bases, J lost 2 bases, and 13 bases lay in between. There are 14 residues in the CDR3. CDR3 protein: CASTDRINTDTQYF. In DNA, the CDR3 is TGTGCCAGCACCGACAGAATTAACACAGATACGCAGTATTTT. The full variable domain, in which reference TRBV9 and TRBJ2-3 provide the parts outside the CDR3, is DSGVTQTPKHLITATGQRVTLRCSPRSGDLSVYWYQQSLDQGLQFLIQYYNGEERAKGNILERFSAQQFPDLHSELNLSSLELGDSALYFCASTDRINTDTQYFGPGTRLTVL.

In nucleotides, the CDR3 is TGTGCCAGCAGTTCCAGGAACCACAATGAGCAGTTCTTC. It yields the protein CASSSRNHNEQFF. The chain uses TRBV6-5 and TRBJ2-1; D is unresolved. The V end was cut by 4 bases, the J end by 5 bases, with 9 bases between. This CDR3 has 13 residues. Germline CDR1 MNHEY, CDR2 SVGAGI.

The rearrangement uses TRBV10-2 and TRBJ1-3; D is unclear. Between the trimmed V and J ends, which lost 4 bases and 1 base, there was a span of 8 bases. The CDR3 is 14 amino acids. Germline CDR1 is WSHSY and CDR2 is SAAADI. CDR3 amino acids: CASSVLVSGNTIYF. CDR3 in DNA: TGCGCCAGCAGTGTTTTAGTATCTGGAAACACCATATATTTT.

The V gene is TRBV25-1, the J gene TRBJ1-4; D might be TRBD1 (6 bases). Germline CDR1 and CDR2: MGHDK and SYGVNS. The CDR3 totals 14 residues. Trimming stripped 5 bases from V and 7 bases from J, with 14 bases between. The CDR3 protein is CASSRRGGVEKLFF. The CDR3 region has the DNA TGTGCCAGCAGTCGGAGAGGGGGGGTTGAAAAACTGTTTTTT.

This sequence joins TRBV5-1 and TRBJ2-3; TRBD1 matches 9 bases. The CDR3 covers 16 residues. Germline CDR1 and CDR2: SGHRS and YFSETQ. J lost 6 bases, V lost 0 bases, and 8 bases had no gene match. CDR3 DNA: TGCGCCAGCAGCTTGGGGGATGGGACAGGGAGGGATACGCAGTATTTT. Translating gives CASSLGDGTGRDTQYF.

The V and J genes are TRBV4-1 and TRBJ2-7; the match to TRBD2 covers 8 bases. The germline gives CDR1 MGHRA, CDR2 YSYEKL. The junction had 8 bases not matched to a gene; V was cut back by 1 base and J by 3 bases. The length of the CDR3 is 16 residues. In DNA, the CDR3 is TGCGCCAGCAGCCAAGTCGCCGGCGGGGGGTACTACGAGCAGTACTTC. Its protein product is CASSQVAGGGYYEQYF.

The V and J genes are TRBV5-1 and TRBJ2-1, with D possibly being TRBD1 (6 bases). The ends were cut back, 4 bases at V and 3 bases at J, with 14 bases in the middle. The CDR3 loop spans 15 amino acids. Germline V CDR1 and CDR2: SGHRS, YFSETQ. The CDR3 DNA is TGCGCCAGCAGCCCGGAGGTAGGGGGCTACAATGAGCAGTTCTTC. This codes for CASSPEVGGYNEQFF. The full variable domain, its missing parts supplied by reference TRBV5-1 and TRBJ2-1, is KAGVTQTPRYLIKTRGQQVTLSCSPISGHRSVSWYQQTPGQGLQFLFEYFSETQRNKGNFPGRFSGRQFSNSRSEMNVSTLELGDSALYLCASSPEVGGYNEQFFGPGTRLTVL.